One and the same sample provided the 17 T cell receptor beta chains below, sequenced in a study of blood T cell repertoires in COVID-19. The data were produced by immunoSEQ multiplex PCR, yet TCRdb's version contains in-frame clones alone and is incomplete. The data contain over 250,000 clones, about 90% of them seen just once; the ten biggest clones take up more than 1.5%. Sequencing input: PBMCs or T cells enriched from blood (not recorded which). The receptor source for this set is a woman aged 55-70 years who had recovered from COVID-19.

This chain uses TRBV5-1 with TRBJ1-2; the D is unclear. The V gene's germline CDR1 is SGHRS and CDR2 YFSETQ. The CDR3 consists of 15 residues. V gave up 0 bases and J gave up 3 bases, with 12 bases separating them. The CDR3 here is CASSLALEGDYGYTF. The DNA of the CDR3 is TGCGCCAGCAGCTTGGCTTTGGAGGGTGACTATGGCTACACCTTC.

The CDR3 protein is CASGSGTRLGNEQFF. CDR3 DNA: TGCGCCAGCGGATCCGGGACTAGACTGGGAAATGAGCAGTTCTTC. The genes are TRBV10-1 and TRBJ2-1; 8 bases match TRBD2. Per germline, CDR1 WNHNN and CDR2 SYGVQD (reference sequence). The CDR3 sequence is 15 residues long. The junction had 13 bases not matched to a gene; V was cut back by 8 bases and J by 7 bases.

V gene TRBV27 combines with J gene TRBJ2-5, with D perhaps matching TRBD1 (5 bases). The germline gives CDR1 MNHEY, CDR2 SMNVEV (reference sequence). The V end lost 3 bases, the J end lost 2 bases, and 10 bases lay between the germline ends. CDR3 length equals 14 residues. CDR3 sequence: CASSLLTAQETQYF. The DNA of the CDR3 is TGTGCCAGCAGTTTGTTGACAGCACAAGAGACCCAGTACTTC.

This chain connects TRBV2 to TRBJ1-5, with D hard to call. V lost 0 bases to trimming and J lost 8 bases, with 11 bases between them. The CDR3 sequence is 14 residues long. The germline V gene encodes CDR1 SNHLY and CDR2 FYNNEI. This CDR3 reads CASSEALPSEPQHF. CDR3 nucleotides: TGTGCCAGCAGTGAAGCGCTTCCGAGTGAGCCCCAGCATTTT.

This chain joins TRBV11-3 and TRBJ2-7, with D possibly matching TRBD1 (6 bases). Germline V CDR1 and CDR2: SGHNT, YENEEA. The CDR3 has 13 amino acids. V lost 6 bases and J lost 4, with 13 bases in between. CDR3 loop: CASRHSDSYEQYF. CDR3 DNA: TGTGCCAGCAGACACTCGGACAGTTACGAGCAGTACTTC.

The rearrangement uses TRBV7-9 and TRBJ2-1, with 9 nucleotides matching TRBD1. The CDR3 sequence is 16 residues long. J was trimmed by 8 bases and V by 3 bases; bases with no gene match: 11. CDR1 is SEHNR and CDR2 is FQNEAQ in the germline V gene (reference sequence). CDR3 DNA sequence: TGTGCCAGCAGCTTCCTGGGACAGGGAGAGGTGGATGAGCAGTTCTTC. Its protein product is CASSFLGQGEVDEQFF.

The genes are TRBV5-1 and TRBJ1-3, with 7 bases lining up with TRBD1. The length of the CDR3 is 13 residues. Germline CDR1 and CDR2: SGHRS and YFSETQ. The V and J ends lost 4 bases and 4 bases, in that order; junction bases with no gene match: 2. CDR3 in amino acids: CASSIGGGNTIYF. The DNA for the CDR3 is TGCGCCAGCAGCATAGGGGGCGGAAACACCATATATTTT.

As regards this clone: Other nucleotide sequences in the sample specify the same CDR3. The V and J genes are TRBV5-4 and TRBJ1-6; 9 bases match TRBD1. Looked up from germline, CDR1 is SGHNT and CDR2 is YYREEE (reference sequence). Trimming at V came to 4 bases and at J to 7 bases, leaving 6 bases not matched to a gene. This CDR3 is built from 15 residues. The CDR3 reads CASSPSGQGNSPLHF. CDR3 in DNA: TGTGCCAGCAGCCCCTCCGGACAGGGGAATTCACCCCTCCACTTT.

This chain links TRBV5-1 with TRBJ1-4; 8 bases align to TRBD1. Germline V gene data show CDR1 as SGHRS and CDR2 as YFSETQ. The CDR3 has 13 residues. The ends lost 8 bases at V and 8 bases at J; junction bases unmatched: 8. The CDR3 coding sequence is TGCGCCAGTCAACAGGGGGAACGGGAAAAACTGTTTTTT. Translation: CASQQGEREKLFF.

CDR3 region: CASSPIIGEGAGELFF. DNA of the CDR3: TGTGCCAGCAGCCCGATCATTGGGGAGGGGGCCGGGGAGCTGTTTTTT. The chain links TRBV7-3 to TRBJ2-2, with D possibly matching TRBD2 (7 bases). V was shortened by 5 bases and J by 6 bases, with 19 bases between the two germline ends. This CDR3 spans 16 amino acids. Germline V gene data show CDR1 as SGHTA and CDR2 as FQGTGA.

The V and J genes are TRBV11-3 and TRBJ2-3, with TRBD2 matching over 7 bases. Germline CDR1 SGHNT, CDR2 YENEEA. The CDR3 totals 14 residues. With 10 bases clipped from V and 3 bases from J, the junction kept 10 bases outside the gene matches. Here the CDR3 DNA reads TGTGCCACAGCCGGGCGGGAGAAGACAGATACGCAGTATTTT. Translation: CATAGREKTDTQYF.

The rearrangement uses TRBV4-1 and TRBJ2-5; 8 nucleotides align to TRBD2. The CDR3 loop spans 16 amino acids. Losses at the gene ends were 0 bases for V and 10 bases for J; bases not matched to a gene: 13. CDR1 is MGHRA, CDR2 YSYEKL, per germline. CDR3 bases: TGCGCCAGCAGCCAAGATATCGGCGGGGGGTCGCTAGACCAGTACTTC. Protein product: CASSQDIGGGSLDQYF.

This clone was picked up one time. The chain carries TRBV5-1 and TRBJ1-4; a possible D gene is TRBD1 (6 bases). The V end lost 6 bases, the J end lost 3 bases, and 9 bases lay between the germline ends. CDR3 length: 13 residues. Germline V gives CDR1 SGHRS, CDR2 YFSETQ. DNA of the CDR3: TGCGCCAGCATGGGGGCAGCTAATGAAAAACTGTTTTTT. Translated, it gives CASMGAANEKLFF.

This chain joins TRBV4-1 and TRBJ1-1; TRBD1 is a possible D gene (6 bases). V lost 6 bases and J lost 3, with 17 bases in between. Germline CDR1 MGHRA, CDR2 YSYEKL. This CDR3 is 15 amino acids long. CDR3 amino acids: CASRPGVQGHTEAFF. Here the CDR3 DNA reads TGCGCCAGCAGACCCGGCGTGCAGGGGCACACTGAAGCTTTCTTT.

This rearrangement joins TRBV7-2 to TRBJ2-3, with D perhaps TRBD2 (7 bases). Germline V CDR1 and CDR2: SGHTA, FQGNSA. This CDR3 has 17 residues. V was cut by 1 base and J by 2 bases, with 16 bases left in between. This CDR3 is CASSLVGRGALTDTQYF. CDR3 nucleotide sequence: TGTGCCAGCAGCTTAGTCGGTCGGGGGGCTCTCACAGATACGCAGTATTTT.

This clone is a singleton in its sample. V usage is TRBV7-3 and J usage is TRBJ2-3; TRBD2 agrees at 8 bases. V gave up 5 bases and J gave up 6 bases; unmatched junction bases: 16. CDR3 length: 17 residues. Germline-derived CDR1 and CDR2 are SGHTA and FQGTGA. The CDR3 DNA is TGTGCCAGCAGCCAGGCCCCTGAACGGGGGGGCCGGGATACGCAGTATTTT. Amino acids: CASSQAPERGGRDTQYF.

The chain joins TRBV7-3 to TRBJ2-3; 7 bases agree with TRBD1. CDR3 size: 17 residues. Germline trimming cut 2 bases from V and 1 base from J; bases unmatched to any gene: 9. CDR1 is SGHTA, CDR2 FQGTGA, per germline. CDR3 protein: CASSLAGTAIGTDTQYF. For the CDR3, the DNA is TGTGCCAGCAGCTTAGCCGGGACAGCAATAGGCACAGATACGCAGTATTTT.